The 2 T cell receptor beta chains presented below share a single source sample, sequenced in a study of read filtering for tumor transcriptome and immune sequencing. The library was built from 400 ng RNA with molecular barcoded adaptors for alpha/delta and beta/gamma chains. One entry per CDR3 protein, called by TCRdb with MiXCR from the reads. The sample contains 48,000 or so distinct CDR3 sequences, roughly 20% of which appear only once. Sample: a population of CD138-negative cells sorted from bone marrow. These receptors were taken from a donor at least 40 years old with multiple myeloma.

Ten or more counts support this clonotype. The gene calls are TRBV7-9 and TRBJ1-1; D unresolved. Germline V gene data show CDR1 as SEHNR and CDR2 as FQNEAQ (reference sequence). CDR3 length: 12 amino acids. V was shortened by 5 bases and J by 1 base, with 5 bases between the two germline ends. The CDR3 region is CASSPRNTEAFF. The CDR3, as DNA: TGTGCCAGCAGCCCCCGGAACACTGAAGCTTTCTTT. Full variable domain (outside the CDR3, taken from reference TRBV7-9 and TRBJ1-1): DTGVSQNPRHKITKRGQNVTFRCDPISEHNRLYWYRQTLGQGPEFLTYFQNEAQLEKSRLLSDRFSAERPKGSFSTLEIQRTEQGDSAMYLCASSPRNTEAFFGQGTRLTVV.

This clonotype showed up many times. The V gene is TRBV28, the J gene TRBJ2-3; 8 nucleotides match TRBD2. V shed 4 bases, J shed 5 bases, and the junction held 8 bases outside the gene matches. Germline V lookup: CDR1 MDHEN, CDR2 SYDVKM. This CDR3 spans 15 amino acids. CDR3 DNA sequence: TGTGCCAGCAGTTCCCAAGGGGCGGGAGGAGATACGCAGTATTTT. Translated: CASSSQGAGGDTQYF.